This TCR beta chain was sequenced for a study of identical twins. CDR1 is SGHTA, CDR2 FQGNSA, per germline. V dropped 5 bases and J dropped 4 bases, with 14 bases sitting between them. This CDR3 has 15 residues. Regarding the study as a whole: Conclusions relied on cross-sectional statistical analysis, not following the same donors. Out-of-frame alpha sequences shared by twins showed excess low generation probability. Insertions ran lower in abundant cord blood beta clonotypes, though not in memory repertoires.

With respect to this clonotype: Its antigen is not identified.

TCRdb processed the 5' RACE reads anew with MiXCR; each CDR3 protein has one entry. Here the sample spans approximately 630,000 distinct CDR3 sequences, about 7.1% being singletons. These data are also associated with another study on yellow fever vaccine responses in identical twins. That study adds: Reportedly, the response of twins' T cells to the vaccine seemed partly convergent, partly personalized.

This TCR came from a woman aged 18 to 35 in good health. The J gene is TRBJ1-4, the V gene TRBV7-2, with D unclear. Sequenced input: PBMCs. DNA for the CDR3: TGTGCCAGCAGCATTCGAGGGCTGATTAATGAAAAACTGTTTTTT. Residues: CASSIRGLINEKLFF.